Sequencing of this TCR beta chain was carried out in a study of shared clonotypes between healthy human individuals. About the study: With ages of 18 to 49, the donors were a couple of women and a few men.

All of the donors resided in Nashville, Tennessee, and each was a Caucasian adult. Per germline, CDR1 SNHLY and CDR2 FYNNEI. The length of the CDR3 is 12 residues. V dropped 8 bases and J dropped 8 bases, with 10 bases sitting between them. Sequenced by immunoSEQ multiplex PCR; TCRdb stores in-frame clones only, minus some. The sample yields just over 2,000,000 clones, roughly 95% seen once. Of note for this clone: The antigen is undetermined.

The study, taken as a whole, reports: Around 5% of naive CD4 clonotypes were common to a few donors.

What was sequenced was naive CD4+ T cells sorted from blood. The subset is: CD45RA+ positively selected. This TCR was recovered from a man aged 18 to 30 in good health. V and J are TRBV2 and TRBJ1-6; D perhaps matches TRBD1 (5 bases). As DNA, the CDR3 is TGTGCCAGCTCCCAGGGAGATTCACCCCTCCACTTT. Amino acid sequence: CASSQGDSPLHF.